This T cell receptor (beta chain) is drawn from a study of Ad26.COV2.S vaccination and SARS-CoV-2 variants. The treatment was: roughly 19 received Ad26.COV2.S at low or high dose, single or two shots; about five received placebo; per-sample allocation not given. At day 63 after the first vaccine or placebo injection, samples were drawn. Turning to this clone: Its matching antigen is unknown.

Clones were sequenced by immunoSEQ multiplex PCR, and TCRdb holds only the in-frame ones, with some missing. This table has around 450,000 clones, nearly 90% appearing once. Study results and caveats: Total T cell responses may have been underestimated by the TCR breadth and depth analyses.

Sample: peripheral blood, taken in a trial of Ad26.COV2.S vaccine versus placebo. The source is a person aged 18 to 65 who received the Ad26.COV2.S COVID-19 vaccine or a placebo.

The CDR3 bases are TGTGCCAGCAGGGGACTAGCGGGGGGGCCCGGGGAGCTGTTTTTT. Amino acids: CASRGLAGGPGELFF. The V and J genes are TRBV2 and TRBJ2-2; 16 positions match TRBD2. V trimming: 6 bases; J trimming: 6 bases; junction bases outside the gene matches: 1. Germline loops: CDR1 SNHLY, CDR2 FYNNEI. This CDR3 is built from 15 residues.